The entry below gives a single T cell receptor beta chain sequence along with its context. TCRdb's table, derived via immunoSEQ multiplex PCR, lists solely in-frame clones and lacks some. The sample lists some 100,000 clones; 88% were seen once. The CDR3 is 15 amino acids. V lost 0 bases, J lost 3 bases, and 13 bases lay in between. CDR1 is SGHRS, CDR2 YFSETQ, per germline. These data belong to a study of blood T cell repertoires in COVID-19. The chain carries TRBV5-1 and TRBJ2-7; TRBD2 might be the D (6 bases). Sequencing was done on a sample of peripheral blood. This TCR came from a woman aged 55-70 years with acute or convalescent COVID-19. The CDR3 nucleotides are TGCGCCAGCAGCTTGGGTACCCTGGGAGGCTACGAGCAGTACTTC. It encodes CASSLGTLGGYEQYF.